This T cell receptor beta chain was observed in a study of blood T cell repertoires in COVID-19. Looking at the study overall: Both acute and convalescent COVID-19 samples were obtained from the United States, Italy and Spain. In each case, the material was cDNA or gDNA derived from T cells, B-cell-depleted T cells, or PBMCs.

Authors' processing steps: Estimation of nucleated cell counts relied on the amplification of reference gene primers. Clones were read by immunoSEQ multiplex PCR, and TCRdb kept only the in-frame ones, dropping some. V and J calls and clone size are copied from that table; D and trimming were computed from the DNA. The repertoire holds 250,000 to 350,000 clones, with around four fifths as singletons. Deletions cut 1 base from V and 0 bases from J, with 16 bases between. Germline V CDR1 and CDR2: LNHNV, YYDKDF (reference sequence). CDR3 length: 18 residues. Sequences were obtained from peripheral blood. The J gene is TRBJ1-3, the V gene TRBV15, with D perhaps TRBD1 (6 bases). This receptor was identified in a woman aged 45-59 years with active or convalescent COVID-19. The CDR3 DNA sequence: TGTGCCACCAGCAGAGCAGGGCGGGGGCGACTCTCTGGAAACACCATATATTTT. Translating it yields CATSRAGRGRLSGNTIYF.